This TCR beta chain was documented in a study of cytomegalovirus exposure and HLA in healthy donors. Primers included in the PCR were 60 Vbeta and 13 Jbeta primers. Measured with immunoSEQ multiplex PCR; TCRdb has only the in-frame clones, and not every one. The sample includes 250,000 to 350,000 clones, approximately 70% of them seen just once. This clone was seen only a few times. The antigen remains unidentified. There were likely unrecorded immune exposures, though donors were nominally healthy when sampled. Overall study findings and caveats: Because they were indistinguishable, some V segments, including TRBV6-2 and TRBV6-3, were excluded. Researchers catalogued approximately 170 TCR beta chains as cytomegalovirus-associated.

V lost 7 bases, J lost 1 base, and 3 bases stayed unmatched. The germline V gene has CDR1 MGHDK and CDR2 SYGVNS. This CDR3 contains 13 residues. The receptor's source is a female donor in good health and CMV-seronegative. The chain links TRBV25-1 to TRBJ1-1; the match to TRBD1 covers 7 bases. Sequenced sample: PBMCs. The chain's CDR3 is CASNGQANTEAFF. The CDR3 DNA reads TGTGCCAGCAATGGACAGGCGAACACTGAAGCTTTCTTT. Complete variable domain (other parts from reference TRBV25-1 and TRBJ1-1): EADIYQTPRYLVIGTGKKITLECSQTMGHDKMYWYQQDPGMELHLIHYSYGVNSTEKGDLSSESTVSRIRTEHFPLTLESARPSHTSQYLCASNGQANTEAFFGQGTRLTVV.